A selection of T cell receptor beta chains follows, all from one sample in a study of blood T cell repertoires in COVID-19. Data came from immunoSEQ multiplex PCR; TCRdb stores just in-frame clones and leaves some out. The sample contains more than 65,000 clones, roughly 84% of which appear only once. Sequenced sample: peripheral blood. These TCRs come from a woman between 45 and 65 years old with acute or convalescent COVID-19. Both conserved end residues are part of each CDR3. D genes are given only for firm matches. For some rows the clone size is stated as once, few or many, or as a class when expanded; others skip it.

v_gene,d_gene,abundance,j_gene,CDR3nt,CDR3aa
TRBV2,TRBD2,few,TRBJ2-7,TGTGCCAGCAGTCACAAGCGGGAGACTCGCTACGAGCAGTACTTC,CASSHKRETRYEQYF
TRBV6-6,TRBD2,NA,TRBJ2-7,TGTGCCAGCAGTTTTTCCCCCACTAGCGGGGATGACGAGCAGTACTTC,CASSFSPTSGDDEQYF
TRBV10-3,TRBD1,once,TRBJ1-3,TGTGCCATCAGGGCTTTCGGACAGGGGGCCGATTCTGGAAACACCATATATTTT,CAIRAFGQGADSGNTIYF
TRBV5-1,NA,NA,TRBJ1-3,TGCGCCAGCAGCCCACAAAGGAGCTCCAACACCATATATTTT,CASSPQRSSNTIYF
TRBV6-4,NA,NA,TRBJ1-1,TGTGCCAGCAACAGTGAAGCTTTCTTT,CASNSEAFF
TRBV11-2,NA,NA,TRBJ1-4,TGTGCCAGCACCAAAGTACGGGGAACTAATGAAAAACTGTTTTTT,CASTKVRGTNEKLFF
TRBV5-3,NA,NA,TRBJ1-4,TGTGCCAGAAGCCGCAACAATGACAGCGACTTTGAAAAACTGTTTTTT,CARSRNNDSDFEKLFF
TRBV6-5,NA,NA,TRBJ1-1,TGTGCCAGCAGTTACTCGAGGACAGTGAACACTGAAGCTTTCTTT,CASSYSRTVNTEAFF
TRBV24-1,TRBD1,NA,TRBJ1-5,TGTGCCACCCCAGGGACAGGGGGTCAGCCCCAGCATTTT,CATPGTGGQPQHF
TRBV7-8,TRBD1,NA,TRBJ1-6,TGTGCCAGCAGCTCCCAACAGGGGGCGAGCAATTCACCCCTCCACTTT,CASSSQQGASNSPLHF
TRBV18,TRBD1,NA,TRBJ2-7,TGTGCCAGCTCTATAGGGACAGAGTACGAGCAGTACTTC,CASSIGTEYEQYF
TRBV7-9,NA,few,TRBJ1-1,TGTGCCAGCAGCCTAGCCGGGTGGGAAGCTTTCTTT,CASSLAGWEAFF
TRBV18,TRBD1,few,TRBJ1-5,TGTGCCAGCTCACAAGGGGGCCTAAATCAGCCCCAGCATTTT,CASSQGGLNQPQHF
TRBV6-5,NA,NA,TRBJ1-5,TGTGCCAGCAGTTACCGAGATAGCAATCAGCCCCAGCATTTT,CASSYRDSNQPQHF
TRBV18,NA,NA,TRBJ1-3,TGTGCCAGCTCATCACAAGAGGGCCGCCGGGGGTGGAGAAACACCATATATTTT,CASSSQEGRRGWRNTIYF
TRBV5-5,NA,NA,TRBJ2-7,TGTGCCAGCAGCTTGGGGCAGGTTCCCTACGAGCAGTACTTC,CASSLGQVPYEQYF